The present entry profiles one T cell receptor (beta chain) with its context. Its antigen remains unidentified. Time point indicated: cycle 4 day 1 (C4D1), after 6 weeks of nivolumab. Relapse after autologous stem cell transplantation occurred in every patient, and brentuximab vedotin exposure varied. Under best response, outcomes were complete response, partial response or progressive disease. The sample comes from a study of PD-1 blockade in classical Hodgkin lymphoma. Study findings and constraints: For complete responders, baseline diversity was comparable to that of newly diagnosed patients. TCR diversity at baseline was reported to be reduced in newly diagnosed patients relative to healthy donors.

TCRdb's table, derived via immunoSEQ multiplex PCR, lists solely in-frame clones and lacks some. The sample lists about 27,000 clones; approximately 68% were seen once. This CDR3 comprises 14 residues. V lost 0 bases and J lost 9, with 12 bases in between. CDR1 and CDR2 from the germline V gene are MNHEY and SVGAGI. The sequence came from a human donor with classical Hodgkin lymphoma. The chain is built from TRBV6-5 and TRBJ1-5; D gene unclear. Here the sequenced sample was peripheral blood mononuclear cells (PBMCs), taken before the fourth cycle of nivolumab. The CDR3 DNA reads TGTGCCAGCAGTTACTCCCCTGGGGTGATGCCCCAGCATTTT. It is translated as CASSYSPGVMPQHF.